The 2 T cell receptor beta chains given below trace back to one sample, sequenced in a study of shared clonotypes between healthy human individuals. Clones were read by immunoSEQ multiplex PCR, and TCRdb kept only the in-frame ones, dropping some. The table includes 400,000 or so clones, just over 95% detected once. Specimen: memory CD8+ T cells sorted from blood. Documented subset: CD45RO+ cells pooled with CCR7-negative TemRA cells. The receptors derive from a man under 40 in good health.

The gene calls are TRBV7-6 and TRBJ2-3; the match to TRBD2 covers 8 bases. The CDR3 runs 16 residues. Germline V lookup: CDR1 SGHVS, CDR2 FNYEAQ. Germline trimming cut 1 base from V and 3 bases from J; bases unmatched to any gene: 6. The DNA of the CDR3 is TGTGCCAGCAGCTTAGTCCCAGCGGGAGTGACAGATACGCAGTATTTT. It encodes CASSLVPAGVTDTQYF.

The V call is TRBV19, the J call TRBJ2-3; 7 nucleotides agree with TRBD2. Germline CDR1 LNHDA, CDR2 SQIVND (reference sequence). The CDR3 spans 14 residues. Germline trimming cut 5 bases from V and 6 bases from J; bases unmatched to any gene: 8. CDR3 DNA sequence: TGTGCCAGTAGTTTCGGGACTACCGGGGATACGCAGTATTTT. Its protein is CASSFGTTGDTQYF. Supplemented by reference TRBV19 and TRBJ2-3, the full variable domain reads DGGITQSPKYLFRKEGQNVTLSCEQNLNHDAMYWYRQDPGQGLRLIYYSQIVNDFQKGDIAEGYSVSREKKESFPLTVTSAQKNPTAFYLCASSFGTTGDTQYFGPGTRLTVL.